This T cell receptor (beta chain) is drawn from a study of cytomegalovirus exposure and HLA in healthy donors. Only a few counts were recorded for this clone. Germline CDR1 and CDR2: LNHNV and YYDKDF (reference sequence). The length of the CDR3 is 16 residues. V was pared by 0 bases and J by 3 bases, with 15 bases between. This PCR relied on a set of 60 Vbeta primers and 13 Jbeta primers. Assay: immunoSEQ multiplex PCR; the TCRdb copy retains only in-frame clones and omits some. Among about 210,000 clones, about 80% were seen once, and the ten largest hold roughly 1.9%. The TCR was taken from a male donor in good health and CMV-seronegative. This chain uses TRBV15 with TRBJ2-7; D perhaps matches TRBD1 (6 bases). The sequencing sample was made of PBMCs. Here the CDR3 DNA reads TGTGCCACCAGCAGAGATTGGGCAGGGGCCAGCTACGAGCAGTACTTC. Its protein is CATSRDWAGASYEQYF.